This T cell receptor (beta chain) was identified during a study of cytomegalovirus exposure and HLA in healthy donors. V lost 2 bases and J 3 bases, leaving 8 bases between the germline ends. Germline V gene sequence: CDR1 LNHNV, CDR2 YYDKDF (reference sequence). This CDR3 is 14 amino acids long. The PCR employed 60 Vbeta primers together with 13 Jbeta primers. Method: immunoSEQ multiplex PCR; TCRdb's copy keeps in-frame clones and lacks some. The sample lists some 120,000 clones; roughly 78% were seen once. Input material: PBMCs. The J gene is TRBJ2-1, the V gene TRBV15; no definite D call. This sequence originates from a man in his thirties or forties in good health and CMV-seronegative. The CDR3 DNA follows: TGTGCCACCAGCAGATCGACGGGCTACAATGAGCAGTTCTTC. Translating gives CATSRSTGYNEQFF.